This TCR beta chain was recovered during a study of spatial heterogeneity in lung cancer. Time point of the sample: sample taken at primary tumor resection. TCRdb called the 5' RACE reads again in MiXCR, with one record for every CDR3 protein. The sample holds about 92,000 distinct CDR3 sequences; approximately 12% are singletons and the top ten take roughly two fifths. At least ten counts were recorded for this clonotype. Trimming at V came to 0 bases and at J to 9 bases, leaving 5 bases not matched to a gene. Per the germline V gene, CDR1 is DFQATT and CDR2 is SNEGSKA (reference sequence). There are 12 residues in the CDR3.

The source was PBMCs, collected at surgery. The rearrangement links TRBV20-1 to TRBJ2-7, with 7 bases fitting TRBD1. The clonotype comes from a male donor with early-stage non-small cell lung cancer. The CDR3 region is CSARETGERQYF. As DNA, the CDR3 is TGCAGTGCTAGAGAAACAGGGGAGAGGCAGTACTTC.